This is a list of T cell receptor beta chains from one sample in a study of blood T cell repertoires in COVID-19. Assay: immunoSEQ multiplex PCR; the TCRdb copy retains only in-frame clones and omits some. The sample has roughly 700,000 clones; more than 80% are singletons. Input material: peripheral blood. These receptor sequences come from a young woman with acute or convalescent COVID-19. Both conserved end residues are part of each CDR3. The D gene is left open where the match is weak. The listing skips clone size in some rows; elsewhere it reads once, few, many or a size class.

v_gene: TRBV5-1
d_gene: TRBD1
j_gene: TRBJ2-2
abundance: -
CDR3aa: CASSLKPRTGSNTGELFF
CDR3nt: TGCGCCAGCAGCTTGAAACCTCGGACAGGGTCGAACACCGGGGAGCTGTTTTTT

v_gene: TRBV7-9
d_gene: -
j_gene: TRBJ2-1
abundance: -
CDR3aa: CASSLVSLLKHVNEQFF
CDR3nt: TGTGCCAGCAGCTTAGTCTCCCTCCTCAAGCACGTTAATGAGCAGTTCTTC

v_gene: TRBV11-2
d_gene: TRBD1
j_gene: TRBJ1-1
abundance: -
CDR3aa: CATKEGAGGMNTEAFF
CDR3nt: TGTGCCACTAAAGAGGGGGCAGGTGGGATGAACACTGAAGCTTTCTTT

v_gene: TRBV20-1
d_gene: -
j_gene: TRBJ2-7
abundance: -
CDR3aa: CSASRGSYEQYF
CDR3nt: TGCAGTGCTAGTCGGGGGAGCTACGAGCAGTACTTC

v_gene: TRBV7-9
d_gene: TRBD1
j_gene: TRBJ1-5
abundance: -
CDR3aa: CASSPGGVGNQPQHF
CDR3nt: TGTGCCAGCAGCCCAGGGGGTGTGGGCAATCAGCCCCAGCATTTT

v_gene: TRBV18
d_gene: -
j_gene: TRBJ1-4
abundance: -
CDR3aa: CASSPPATTNEKLFF
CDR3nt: TGTGCCAGCTCACCACCGGCAACAACTAATGAAAAACTGTTTTTT

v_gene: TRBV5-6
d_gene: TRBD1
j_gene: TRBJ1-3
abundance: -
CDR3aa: CASSLRVTGRSGNTIYF
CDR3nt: TGTGCCAGCAGCTTGAGGGTGACAGGGCGATCTGGAAACACCATATATTTT

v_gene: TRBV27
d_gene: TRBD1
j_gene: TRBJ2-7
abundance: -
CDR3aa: CATGGQGFYEQYF
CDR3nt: TGTGCAACGGGGGGACAGGGATTCTACGAGCAGTACTTC

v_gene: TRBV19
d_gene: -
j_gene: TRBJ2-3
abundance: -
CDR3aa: CASSIAVSPDTQYF
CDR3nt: TGTGCCAGTAGTATAGCAGTTTCCCCAGATACGCAGTATTTT

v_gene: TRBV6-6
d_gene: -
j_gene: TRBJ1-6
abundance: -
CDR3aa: CASSYPEGHSPLHF
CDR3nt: TGTGCCAGCAGTTACCCCGAGGGCCATTCACCCCTCCACTTT

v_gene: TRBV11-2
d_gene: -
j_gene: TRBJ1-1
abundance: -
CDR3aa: CASSSRVLTERGNTEAFF
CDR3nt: TGTGCCAGCAGCAGTCGGGTCCTCACAGAAAGGGGGAACACTGAAGCTTTCTTT

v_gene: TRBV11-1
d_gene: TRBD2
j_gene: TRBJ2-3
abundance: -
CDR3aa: CASSSGLAGGTQYF
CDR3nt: TGTGCCAGCAGCTCGGGACTAGCGGGGGGCACGCAGTATTTT

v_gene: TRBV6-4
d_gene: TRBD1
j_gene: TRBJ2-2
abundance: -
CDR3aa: CASSEGQRSNTGELFF
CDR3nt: TGTGCCAGCAGTGAGGGACAGCGTTCGAACACCGGGGAGCTGTTTTTT

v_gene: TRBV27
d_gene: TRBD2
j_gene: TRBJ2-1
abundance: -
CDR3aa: CASSSTSGGVVEQFF
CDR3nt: TGTGCCAGCAGTTCTACTAGCGGGGGGGTTGTTGAGCAGTTCTTC

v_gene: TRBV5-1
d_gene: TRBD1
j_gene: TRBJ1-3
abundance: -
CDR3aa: CASSSTGGSGNTIYF
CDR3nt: TGCGCCAGCAGCTCGACAGGGGGCTCAGGAAACACCATATATTTT

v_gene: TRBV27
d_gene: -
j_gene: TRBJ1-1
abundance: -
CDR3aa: CASSQLSGRTYTEAFF
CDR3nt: TGTGCCAGCTCCCAATTGTCTGGCAGAACCTACACTGAAGCTTTCTTT

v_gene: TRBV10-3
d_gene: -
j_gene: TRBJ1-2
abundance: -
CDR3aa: CAIRPGENYGYTF
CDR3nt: TGTGCCATCAGGCCCGGAGAAAACTATGGCTACACCTTC

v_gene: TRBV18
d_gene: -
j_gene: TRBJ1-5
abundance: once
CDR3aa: CASSPTGNQPQHF
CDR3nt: TGTGCCAGCTCACCAACAGGAAATCAGCCCCAGCATTTT

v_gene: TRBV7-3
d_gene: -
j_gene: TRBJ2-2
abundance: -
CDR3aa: CASSLALANTGELFF
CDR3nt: TGTGCCAGCAGCTTAGCACTAGCCAACACCGGGGAGCTGTTTTTT

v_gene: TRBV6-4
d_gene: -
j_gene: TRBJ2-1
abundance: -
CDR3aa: CASSEDTGTTYNEQFF
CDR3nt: TGTGCCAGCAGTGAAGATACCGGGACAACGTACAATGAGCAGTTCTTC

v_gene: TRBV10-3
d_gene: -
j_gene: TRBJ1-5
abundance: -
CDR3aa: CAISEGVGAGSNQPQHF
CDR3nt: TGTGCCATCAGTGAGGGTGTTGGGGCAGGTAGCAATCAGCCCCAGCATTTT

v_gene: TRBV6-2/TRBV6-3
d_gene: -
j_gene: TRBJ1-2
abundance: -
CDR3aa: CASSVWITGNYGYTF
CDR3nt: TGTGCCAGCAGCGTCTGGATAACGGGGAACTATGGCTACACCTTC